The 31 T cell receptor beta chains presented below share a single source sample, sequenced in a study of T cell responses to AZD1222 COVID-19 vaccine. Produced via immunoSEQ multiplex PCR; TCRdb's table is partial and in-frame only. This sample has approximately 100,000 clones, with around 87% found just once. Sequencing used peripheral blood, obtained 28 days after the second AZD1222 dose. All receptors come from an adult who received the AZD1222 COVID-19 vaccine.

This rearrangement joins TRBV5-6 to TRBJ1-5; a possible D gene is TRBD1 (6 bases). The CDR3 is 13 residues long. Germline V gene lookup returns CDR1 SGHDT and CDR2 YYEEEE. The V gene lost 4 bases and the J gene lost 6 bases, with 11 bases spanning the gap. The CDR3 DNA sequence: TGTGCCAGCAGCCAAGGGGGGGCTCAGCCCCAGCATTTT. Protein product: CASSQGGAQPQHF.

The chain links TRBV7-8 to TRBJ1-1, with D perhaps TRBD1 (6 bases). This CDR3 region has 15 residues. The germline V and J ends were trimmed by 7 bases and 1 base, with 16 bases remaining between them. Looked up from germline, CDR1 is SGHVS and CDR2 is FQNEAQ. The CDR3 reads CASTFRVQGNTEAFF. The DNA of the CDR3 is TGTGCCAGCACCTTCCGGGTACAGGGGAACACTGAAGCTTTCTTT.

This chain uses TRBV6-5 with TRBJ2-1; D remains unclear. There are 13 residues in the CDR3. Germline V gene lookup returns CDR1 MNHEY and CDR2 SVGAGI. V was cut by 0 bases and J by 4 bases, with 4 bases left in between. CDR3 bases: TGTGCCAGCAGTTACTCTAAGTACAATGAGCAGTTCTTC. Protein sequence: CASSYSKYNEQFF.

J is TRBJ1-1 and V is TRBV29-1, with D unclear. The V gene's germline CDR1 is SQVTM and CDR2 ANQGSEA. V lost 4 bases to trimming and J lost 6 bases, with 12 bases between them. The CDR3 is made up of 12 amino acids. This chain's CDR3 is CSVAVQVPEAFF. The CDR3 region has the DNA TGCAGCGTTGCGGTCCAAGTCCCTGAAGCTTTCTTT.

This chain uses TRBV15 with TRBJ2-7; D perhaps matches TRBD1 (6 bases). Germline V gene lookup returns CDR1 LNHNV and CDR2 YYDKDF (reference sequence). The CDR3 length is 15 residues. V lost 0 bases to trimming and J lost 8 bases, with 17 bases between them. The DNA of the CDR3 is TGTGCCACCAGCAGAGATCGACAGGACCCGGGTAAGCAGTACTTC. As protein: CATSRDRQDPGKQYF.

This clone has a single count. The chain links TRBV6-6 to TRBJ2-7, with 10 bases fitting TRBD2. The CDR3 sequence is 16 residues long. The germline V gene encodes CDR1 MNHNY and CDR2 SVGAGI (reference sequence). The V segment lost 2 bases and the J segment 7 bases; nucleotides outside the gene matches: 11. DNA for the CDR3: TGTGCCAGCAGTTACAGTAATCTAGCGGGAGATGGTGAGCAGTACTTC. This encodes CASSYSNLAGDGEQYF.

The chain links TRBV27 to TRBJ2-1, with D perhaps matching TRBD2 (5 bases). CDR3 size: 15 residues. The germline gives CDR1 MNHEY, CDR2 SMNVEV (reference sequence). Trimming cost V 9 bases and J 0 bases, with 15 bases left between them. The CDR3 protein is CASVSGPISYNEQFF. In nucleotides, the CDR3 is TGTGCCAGTGTGAGCGGCCCAATCTCCTACAATGAGCAGTTCTTC.

The count of this clone is one. V and J are TRBV5-1 and TRBJ2-5; the D is unclear. V lost 6 bases and J 5 bases, leaving 20 bases between the germline ends. Germline CDR1 is SGHRS and CDR2 is YFSETQ. The CDR3 has 15 residues. CDR3 bases: TGCGCCAGCACCATCGGCGGCCCGATCGATGAGACCCAGTACTTC. Its protein is CASTIGGPIDETQYF.

The chain uses TRBV28 and TRBJ1-4; 8 positions match TRBD1. CDR1 and CDR2 (germline): MDHEN, SYDVKM. The CDR3 has 13 amino acids. Trimming removed 6 bases from V and 13 bases from J; junction bases left unmatched: 10. As DNA, the CDR3 is TGTGCCAGCAGACCCGCTACAGGGGGTAGACTGTTTTTT. Translation gives CASRPATGGRLFF. The whole variable domain, filled in from reference TRBV28 and TRBJ1-4, reads DVKVTQSSRYLVKRTGEKVFLECVQDMDHENMFWYRQDPGLGLRLIYFSYDVKMKEKGDIPEGYSVSREKKERFSLILESASTNQTSMYLCASRPATGGRLFFGSGTQLSVL.

In its sample, this clone was seen a few times. J is TRBJ1-1 and V is TRBV4-3; D not resolved. CDR3 size: 14 residues. V lost 0 bases to trimming and J lost 2 bases, with 7 bases between them. Looked up from germline, CDR1 is LGHNA and CDR2 is YSLEER. CDR3 residues: CASSQEWINTEAFF. CDR3 coding DNA: TGCGCCAGCAGCCAAGAGTGGATCAACACTGAAGCTTTCTTT.

The V gene is TRBV4-2, the J gene TRBJ2-7; TRBD2 might be the D (6 bases). Germline V gene lookup returns CDR1 LGHNA and CDR2 YNFKEQ. CDR3 length equals 15 residues. The ends were cut back, 4 bases at V and 3 bases at J, with 16 bases in the middle. CDR3 nucleotide sequence: TGTGCCAGCAGCCCCCGGACTAATGTCGGCTACGAGCAGTACTTC. It yields the protein CASSPRTNVGYEQYF.

The rearrangement joins TRBV9 to TRBJ1-1; TRBD1 matches at 8 bases. V dropped 0 bases and J dropped 11; count of bases not matched to a gene: 9. CDR1 and CDR2 (germline): SGDLS, YYNGEE. This CDR3 is 14 amino acids long. This CDR3 reads CASSVEEDRVSAFF. CDR3 nucleotide sequence: TGTGCCAGCAGCGTAGAGGAGGACAGGGTTTCGGCTTTCTTT.

This clone has more than one count but fewer than ten. The chain is built from TRBV5-4 and TRBJ2-3; 9 bases are a match to TRBD1. V lost 4 bases to trimming and J lost 2 bases; unmatched junction nucleotides: 2. CDR3 length: 14 amino acids. Germline lookup yields CDR1 SGHNT and CDR2 YYREEE (reference sequence). The CDR3, as DNA: TGTGCCAGCAGCCAACAGGGGGCCACAGATACGCAGTATTTT. Residues: CASSQQGATDTQYF.

This clone has just one count. This chain uses TRBV5-4 with TRBJ2-3; D gene unclear. Germline-derived CDR1 and CDR2 are SGHNT and YYREEE (reference sequence). The germline V and J ends were trimmed by 0 bases and 3 bases, with 8 bases remaining between them. The CDR3 extends over 14 amino acids. The DNA of the CDR3 is TGTGCCAGCAGCTTGGACAGTCTTACAGATACGCAGTATTTT. Amino acids: CASSLDSLTDTQYF.

The gene calls are TRBV3-1 (or the pseudogene TRBV3-2) and TRBJ2-1; TRBD2 matches 8 bases. Germline loops: CDR1 LGHDT, CDR2 YNNKEL (reference sequence). V lost 1 base to trimming and J lost 8 bases; unmatched junction nucleotides: 4. The CDR3 contains 14 residues. The CDR3 DNA sequence: TGTGCCAGCAGCCAAGGAACGGGAGGGTATGAGCAGTTCTTC. Translating gives CASSQGTGGYEQFF.

The rearrangement joins TRBV4-2 to TRBJ1-5; D not certain. With 0 bases removed from V and 6 bases from J, the gap between germline ends came to 6 bases. The CDR3 has 13 residues. Germline V gene sequence: CDR1 LGHNA, CDR2 YNFKEQ. The CDR3 sequence is CASSQEKGQPQHF. CDR3 in DNA: TGTGCCAGCAGCCAAGAAAAGGGTCAGCCCCAGCATTTT.

V and J are TRBV5-8 and TRBJ2-6, with TRBD1 matching 8 bases. V shed 1 base, J shed 3 bases, and the junction held 3 bases outside the gene matches. The CDR3 loop spans 16 amino acids. Germline assignment: CDR1 SGHTS and CDR2 YDEGEE. The CDR3 sequence is CASSLPGTGGANVLTF. The CDR3 DNA is TGTGCCAGCAGCTTGCCAGGGACAGGTGGGGCCAACGTCCTGACTTTC.

The rearrangement links TRBV7-2 to TRBJ2-3, with D possibly TRBD1 on 6 matching bases. The CDR3 has 15 residues. Germline V gene data show CDR1 as SGHTA and CDR2 as FQGNSA. The V end lost 2 bases, the J end lost 4 bases, and 13 bases lay between the germline ends. The CDR3 reads CASSLSQGRADTQYF. CDR3 nucleotide sequence: TGTGCCAGCAGCTTATCACAGGGAAGGGCAGATACGCAGTATTTT.

This rearrangement joins TRBV10-3 to TRBJ1-5; the D is unclear. V was clipped by 11 bases and J by 0 bases, with 8 bases between them. The CDR3 contains 12 residues. Germline V gene sequence: CDR1 ENHRY, CDR2 SYGVKD. This CDR3 is CAAKDSNQPQHF. The DNA for the CDR3 is TGTGCCGCAAAGGATAGCAATCAGCCCCAGCATTTT.

V and J are TRBV2 and TRBJ1-4; D remains unclear. Per germline, CDR1 SNHLY and CDR2 FYNNEI. The length of the CDR3 is 14 residues. V shed 6 bases and J shed 7 bases, with 15 bases lying between them. The CDR3 DNA sequence: TGTGCCAGCAGCCGGAGAGGCATCGGTGAAAAACTGTTTTTT. Residues: CASSRRGIGEKLFF.

V and J are TRBV5-8 and TRBJ1-1; no definite D call. CDR1 and CDR2 from the germline V gene are SGHTS and YDEGEE. The CDR3 sequence is 14 residues long. V was pared by 0 bases and J by 3 bases, with 9 bases between. The CDR3 DNA sequence: TGTGCCAGCAGCTTGGTCGATCTCGACACTGAAGCTTTCTTT. It codes for CASSLVDLDTEAFF.

The chain couples TRBV5-4 to TRBJ2-1; TRBD2 aligns across 9 bases. The trim removed 2 bases at V and 5 bases at J, leaving 5 bases unmatched. This CDR3 region has 15 residues. Germline CDR1 is SGHNT and CDR2 is YYREEE (reference sequence). CDR3 sequence reads: CASSFLLAGDNEQFF. The CDR3 DNA sequence: TGTGCCAGCAGCTTCTTACTAGCGGGTGACAATGAGCAGTTCTTC.

The chain employs TRBV7-2 and TRBJ2-5; 7 nucleotides match TRBD2. The CDR3 sequence is 14 residues long. Trimming cost V 4 bases and J 5 bases; bases outside gene matches: 7. Per the germline V gene, CDR1 is SGHTA and CDR2 is FQGNSA. As DNA, the CDR3 is TGTGCCAGCAGCTCCAGACTAGCATCGGAGACCCAGTACTTC. Its translation is CASSSRLASETQYF. Full variable domain (rest looked up from reference TRBV7-2 and TRBJ2-5): GAGVSQSPSNKVTEKGKDVELRCDPISGHTALYWYRQSLGQGLEFLIYFQGNSAPDKSGLPSDRFSAERTGGSVSTLTIQRTQQEDSAVYLCASSSRLASETQYFGPGTRLLVL.

V and J are TRBV14 and TRBJ2-2; D unresolved. V was shortened by 1 base and J by 3 bases, with 3 bases between the two germline ends. Germline CDR1 reads SGHDN; CDR2 reads FVKESK. CDR3 length equals 13 residues. Written as DNA, the CDR3 is TGTGCCAGCAGCCAAGCGTACACCGGGGAGCTGTTTTTT. Its translation is CASSQAYTGELFF.

V is TRBV2 and J is TRBJ2-3; D is unresolved. CDR3 length: 14 residues. Trimming left V 4 bases short and J 2 bases short, with 10 bases between. CDR1 is SNHLY, CDR2 FYNNEI, per germline. DNA for the CDR3: TGTGCCAGCAGTGTTGCGGTCCTCACAGATACGCAGTATTTT. This sequence encodes CASSVAVLTDTQYF.

This clone was seen a single time. The V call is TRBV21-1, the J call TRBJ1-5. TRBV21-1 is listed as a pseudogene. The CDR3 sequence is 15 residues long. CDR3 nucleotides: TGTGCCAGCAGCAATATTGGGCGAGGGGATCAGCCCCAGCATTTT. Protein product: CASSNIGRGDQPQHF.

The chain links TRBV7-2 to TRBJ1-4; the D gene is possibly TRBD1 (5 bases). CDR1 is SGHTA and CDR2 is FQGNSA in the germline V gene. This CDR3 contains 16 residues. V was cut by 5 bases and J by 0 bases, with 13 bases left in between. The CDR3 reads CASSRGRIATNEKLFF. The CDR3 DNA is TGTGCCAGCAGCAGGGGACGGATTGCAACTAATGAAAAACTGTTTTTT.

The chain has TRBV2 and TRBJ1-1, with D tentatively TRBD1 (6 bases). This CDR3 comprises 12 residues. Germline CDR1 and CDR2: SNHLY and FYNNEI. Trimming took 3 bases from V and 7 from J, leaving 9 bases between them. The CDR3: CASSEGGSEAFF. The CDR3 DNA sequence: TGTGCCAGCAGTGAGGGGGGCAGTGAAGCTTTCTTT.

The chain employs TRBV4-3 and TRBJ2-3; 10 bases are a match to TRBD1. The length of the CDR3 is 15 residues. Germline CDR1 is LGHNA and CDR2 is YSLEER. V gave up 3 bases and J gave up 6 bases; unmatched junction bases: 6. CDR3 sequence: CASSQAGTGVDTQYF. The CDR3 coding sequence is TGCGCCAGCAGCCAGGCCGGGACAGGGGTTGATACGCAGTATTTT.

The chain employs TRBV6-2 or TRBV6-3 and TRBJ2-7; D is possibly TRBD1 or TRBD2 (5 bases each). Germline assignment: CDR1 MNHEY and CDR2 SVGEGT. The CDR3 has 17 residues. Trimming took off 0 bases at V and 2 bases at J, with 17 bases between the two ends. The CDR3 reads CASSYSIERGDPYEQYF. The CDR3, as DNA: TGTGCCAGCAGTTACTCGATCGAAAGGGGAGATCCCTACGAGCAGTACTTC.

The rearrangement uses TRBV29-1 and TRBJ1-3; no clear D gene. V dropped 4 bases and J dropped 4 bases, with 8 bases sitting between them. The CDR3 runs 12 residues. Germline lookup yields CDR1 SQVTM and CDR2 ANQGSEA. The CDR3, as DNA: TGCAGCGTTGTGTCTCTCGGAAACACCATATATTTT. Its protein is CSVVSLGNTIYF.